Below, one T cell receptor (beta chain) is given with its context. These data belong to a study of beta chain features in type 1 diabetes. Expressed TCRB transcripts got sequenced, as all isolated RNA was reverse transcribed. Profiled with immunoSEQ multiplex PCR; TCRdb holds only in-frame clones, not every one. Counted here are about 59,000 clones, about 61% occurring once; the ten biggest clones make up about 2.2%. There was one heparinised blood draw per donor, averaging roughly 110 mL. Staining for CD45RO/CCR7/CD25/CD127/CD95/CD27 allowed sorting of CD4+ naive, central memory, regulatory and stem cell-like memory cells. This CDR3 spans 14 amino acids. Germline loops: CDR1 MNHEY, CDR2 SMNVEV (reference sequence). V was trimmed by 6 bases and J by 1 base, leaving 13 bases between them.

The sequencing input was Tregs from blood. The V call is TRBV27, the J call TRBJ2-7; D might be TRBD1 (5 bases). The source of this sequence is a woman aged 18-35 years in good health. The CDR3 is CASRRQFRSYEQYF. CDR3 bases: TGTGCCAGCAGAAGACAGTTTCGATCCTACGAGCAGTACTTC.